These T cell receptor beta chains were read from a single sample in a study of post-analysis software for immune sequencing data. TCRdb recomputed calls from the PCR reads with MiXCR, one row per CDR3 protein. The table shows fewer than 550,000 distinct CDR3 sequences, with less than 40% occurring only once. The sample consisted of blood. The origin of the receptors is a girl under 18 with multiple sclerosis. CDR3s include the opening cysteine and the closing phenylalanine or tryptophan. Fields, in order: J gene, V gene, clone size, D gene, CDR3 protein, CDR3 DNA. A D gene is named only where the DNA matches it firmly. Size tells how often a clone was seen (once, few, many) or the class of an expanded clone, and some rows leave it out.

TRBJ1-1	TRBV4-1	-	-	CASSQAGVRHAEAFF	TGCGCCAGCAGCCAAGCGGGGGTCAGGCATGCTGAAGCTTTCTTT
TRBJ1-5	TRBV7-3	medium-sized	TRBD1	CASTGQETYSNQPQHF	TGTGCCAGCACGGGACAGGAGACCTATAGCAATCAGCCCCAGCATTTT
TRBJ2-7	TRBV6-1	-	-	CASSRSGDPISYEQYF	TGTGCCAGCAGCCGCTCGGGGGACCCGATATCCTACGAGCAGTACTTC
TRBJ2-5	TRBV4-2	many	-	CASSQVGGAQETQYF	TGTGCCAGCAGCCAAGTGGGGGGGGCTCAAGAGACCCAGTACTTC
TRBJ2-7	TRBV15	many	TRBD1	CATSINRGNEQYF	TGTGCCACCAGCATTAACAGGGGGAACGAGCAGTACTTC
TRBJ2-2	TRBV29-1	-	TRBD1	CSVEGFGAGGETGELFF	TGCAGCGTTGAAGGATTCGGGGCAGGGGGCGAGACCGGGGAGCTGTTTTTT
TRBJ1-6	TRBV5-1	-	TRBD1	CASSDPLTTGALDSPLHF	TGCGCCAGCAGCGACCCCCTGACAACAGGGGCTTTGGATTCACCCCTCCACTTT
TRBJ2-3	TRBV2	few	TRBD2	CASRQVGLAPDTQYF	TGTGCCAGCAGGCAGGTGGGACTAGCGCCCGATACGCAGTATTTT
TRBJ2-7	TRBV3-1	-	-	CASSQDRTGPPEQYF	TGTGCCAGCAGCCAAGATCGAACAGGGCCGCCAGAGCAGTACTTC
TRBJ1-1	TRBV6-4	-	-	CASSDSPIRNTEAFF	TGTGCCAGCAGTGATTCACCCATCAGGAACACTGAAGCTTTCTTT
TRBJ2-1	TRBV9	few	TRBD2	CASSSTSGGWYNEQFF	TGTGCCAGCAGCTCGACTAGCGGGGGGTGGTACAATGAGCAGTTCTTC
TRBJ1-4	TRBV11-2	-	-	CASNLGRLANEKLFF	TGTGCCAGCAACTTAGGACGGTTAGCTAATGAAAAACTGTTTTTT
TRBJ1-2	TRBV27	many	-	CASSLLGYGYTF	TGTGCCAGCAGTTTATTGGGCTATGGCTACACCTTC
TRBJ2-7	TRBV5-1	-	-	CASSLDGTIPYEQYF	TGCGCCAGCAGCTTGGACGGGACGATCCCCTACGAGCAGTACTTC
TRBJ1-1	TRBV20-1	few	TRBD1	CSVTGGGGEAFF	TGCAGTGTGACAGGGGGGGGCGGGGAAGCTTTCTTT
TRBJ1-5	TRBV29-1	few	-	CSVRTRGNQPQHF	TGCAGCGTTCGGACCAGAGGGAATCAGCCCCAGCATTTT
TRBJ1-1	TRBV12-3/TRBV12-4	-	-	CASREIGRSTEAFF	TGTGCCAGCAGGGAGATTGGTAGGAGCACTGAAGCTTTCTTT
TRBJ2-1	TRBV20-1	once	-	CSARPWDSSSYNEQFF	TGCAGTGCTAGACCCTGGGACTCTAGCTCCTACAATGAGCAGTTCTTC
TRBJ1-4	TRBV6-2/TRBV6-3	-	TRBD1	CASSSTSGQENEKLFF	TGTGCCAGCAGTTCAACTTCGGGACAGGAGAATGAAAAACTGTTTTTT
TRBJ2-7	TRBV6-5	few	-	CASRPTRLTYEQYF	TGTGCCAGCAGACCCACAAGGTTGACCTACGAGCAGTACTTC
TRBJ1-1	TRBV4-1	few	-	CASRWTAQDTEAFF	TGCGCCAGCAGGTGGACAGCACAAGACACTGAAGCTTTCTTT
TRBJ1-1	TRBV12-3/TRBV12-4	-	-	CASSSGLQAFF	TGTGCCAGCAGTTCAGGGCTGCAAGCTTTCTTT
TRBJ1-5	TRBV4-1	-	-	CASSQDSGSYQPQHF	TGCGCCAGCAGCCAAGATTCGGGGAGCTATCAGCCCCAGCATTTT
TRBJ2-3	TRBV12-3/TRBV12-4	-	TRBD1	CASSPWTGGLADTQYF	TGTGCCAGCAGTCCGTGGACAGGGGGGTTGGCAGATACGCAGTATTTT
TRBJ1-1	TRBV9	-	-	CASSVGGGAYLNTEAFF	TGTGCCAGCAGCGTAGGGGGGGGAGCTTACCTGAACACTGAAGCTTTCTTT
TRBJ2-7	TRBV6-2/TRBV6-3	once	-	CASSYLETLSSYEQYF	TGTGCCAGCAGTTACCTTGAGACTCTGAGCTCCTACGAGCAGTACTTC
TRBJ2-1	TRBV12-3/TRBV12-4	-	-	CASSHRDLSTEQFF	TGTGCCAGCAGTCACCGGGACCTAAGTACTGAGCAGTTCTTC
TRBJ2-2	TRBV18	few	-	CASSPGTANTGELFF	TGTGCCAGCAGCCCCGGGACGGCGAACACCGGGGAGCTGTTTTTT
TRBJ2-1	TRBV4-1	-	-	CASSQVVQYNEQFF	TGCGCCAGCAGCCAAGTCGTCCAGTACAATGAGCAGTTCTTC
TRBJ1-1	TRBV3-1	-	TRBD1	CASSQTGQEAFF	TGTGCCAGCAGCCAAACGGGACAGGAAGCTTTCTTT
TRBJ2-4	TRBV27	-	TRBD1	CASEDRGLGLGGSIQYF	TGTGCCAGCGAAGACAGGGGGTTAGGACTGGGGGGAAGCATTCAGTACTTC
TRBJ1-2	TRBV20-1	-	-	CSARARSNYDYTF	TGCAGTGCTAGAGCCAGGTCTAACTATGACTACACCTTC
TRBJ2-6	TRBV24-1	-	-	CATSDFRGSGANVLTF	TGTGCCACCAGTGATTTCCGGGGCTCTGGGGCCAACGTCCTGACTTTC
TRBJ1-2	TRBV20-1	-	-	CRAGTGKGSGYTF	TGCAGGGCTGGAACAGGGAAAGGATCAGGCTACACCTTC
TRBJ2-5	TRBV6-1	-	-	CAIGSVGETQYF	TGTGCCATCGGATCCGTCGGAGAGACCCAGTACTTC
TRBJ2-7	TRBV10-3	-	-	CAIGLGDLSYEQYF	TGTGCCATCGGGTTAGGGGACCTCTCCTACGAGCAGTACTTC
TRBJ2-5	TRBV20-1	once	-	CSAREGFQETQYF	TGCAGTGCTAGAGAAGGCTTCCAAGAGACCCAGTACTTC
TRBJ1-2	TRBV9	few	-	CASSVGTGAGYGYTF	TGTGCCAGCAGCGTAGGAACCGGGGCGGGCTATGGCTACACCTTC
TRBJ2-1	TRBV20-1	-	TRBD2	CSAPTGTSGVGEQFF	TGCAGTGCTCCCACCGGGACTAGCGGGGTCGGAGAGCAGTTCTTC
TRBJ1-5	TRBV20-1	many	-	CSASRQEGQPQHF	TGCAGTGCTAGTAGGCAGGAAGGGCAGCCCCAGCATTTT
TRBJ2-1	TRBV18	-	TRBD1	CVSSIRDRGVNEQFF	TGTGTCAGCTCGATCCGGGACAGGGGCGTAAATGAGCAGTTCTTC
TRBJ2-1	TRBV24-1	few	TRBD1	CATSDRGQGDRDEQFF	TGTGCCACCAGTGACAGGGGACAGGGGGACCGCGATGAGCAGTTCTTC
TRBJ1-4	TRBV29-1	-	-	CSVEGQATNEKLFF	TGCAGCGTTGAAGGACAGGCAACTAATGAAAAACTGTTTTTT
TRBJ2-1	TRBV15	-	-	CATSPTSRASYNEQFF	TGTGCCACCAGCCCCACGTCCAGGGCCTCCTACAATGAGCAGTTCTTC
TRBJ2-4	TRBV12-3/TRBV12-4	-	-	CASSRLWEVLAKNIQYF	TGTGCCAGCAGTCGCCTCTGGGAGGTTCTAGCCAAAAACATTCAGTACTTC
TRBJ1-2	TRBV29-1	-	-	CSVELAGYGYTF	TGCAGCGTTGAGTTGGCAGGGTATGGCTACACCTTC
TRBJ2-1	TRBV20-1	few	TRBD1	CSAREQGIYEQFF	TGCAGTGCTAGGGAACAGGGGATATATGAGCAGTTCTTC
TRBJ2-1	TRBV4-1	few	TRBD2	CASSQGEGINNEQFF	TGCGCCAGCAGCCAAGGGGAGGGGATCAACAATGAGCAGTTCTTC
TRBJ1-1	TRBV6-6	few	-	CASSPLRGAFF	TGTGCCAGCAGCCCGCTGCGGGGGGCTTTCTTT
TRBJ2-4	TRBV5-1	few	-	CASSPLGGMLAKNIQYF	TGCGCCAGCAGCCCCTTGGGCGGGATGCTAGCCAAAAACATTCAGTACTTC
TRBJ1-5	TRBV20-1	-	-	CSAPGGGAINQPQHF	TGCAGTGCCCCCGGTGGGGGGGCGATCAATCAGCCCCAGCATTTT
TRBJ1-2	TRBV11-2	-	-	CASLQARGTGGYTF	TGTGCCAGCCTTCAAGCGCGGGGCACTGGGGGCTACACCTTC
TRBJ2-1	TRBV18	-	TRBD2	CASSPPTSGHNNEQFF	TGTGCCAGCTCACCACCTACTAGCGGGCATAACAATGAGCAGTTCTTC